Sequencing of this TCR beta chain was carried out in a study of T cell responses to AZD1222 COVID-19 vaccine. Study-level findings and limits: The donor group comprised mostly white British people and more females; the analysis possibly underestimated clonal diversity. After the peak T cell response, and only then, were repertoires sampled.

For this clone: What it recognizes is unknown.

Pooling covered second doses at about 4 or about 12 weeks. Repertoires were generated with immunoSEQ multiplex PCR, while TCRdb's copy carries only in-frame clones and drops some. Counted here are about 200,000 clones, 80% to 95% occurring once; the ten biggest clones make up around 1%. This receptor was obtained from an adult who received the AZD1222 COVID-19 vaccine. This specimen was peripheral blood, taken 28 days after the second AZD1222 dose.

Here the CDR3 DNA reads TGTGCCAGCAGTGACGAACGGAATTCACCCCTCCACTTT. Translation gives CASSDERNSPLHF. V and J are TRBV2 and TRBJ1-6; no reliable D call. The CDR3 totals 13 residues. CDR1 is SNHLY, CDR2 FYNNEI, per germline. V lost 3 bases to trimming and J lost 7 bases, with 7 bases between them.